This TCR beta chain was recorded in a study of control samples from healthy donors and cancer patients. Sequenced by immunoSEQ multiplex PCR; TCRdb stores in-frame clones only, minus some. The profile shows about 54,000 clones, nearly 96% of them singletons. The germline gives CDR1 SGDLS, CDR2 YYNGEE. The trim removed 4 bases at V and 9 bases at J, leaving 9 bases unmatched. The CDR3 totals 15 residues. The rearrangement uses TRBV9 and TRBJ2-1; 11 nucleotides match TRBD2. The clonotype was recovered from a woman in her thirties in good health. The sample was blood. The CDR3 coding sequence is TGTGCCAGCAGCCCCTCCGGGACTAGCGGCCGTGAGCAGTTCTTC. This translates into CASSPSGTSGREQFF.